This T cell receptor (beta chain) came from a study of cytomegalovirus exposure and HLA in healthy donors (dated by TCRdb to the late 2010s). For context, the study as a whole: In an earlier analysis of some 610 of the donors, about 260 Gb of sequence data and 95 million to 130 million unique TCR beta sequences from 150 million to 200 million T cells were reported. An early release that covered more than 550 HLA-typed donors contained about 300 gigabases of sequencing data and 70 million to 100 million unique TCR sequences. Of the 300 to 500 genotyped donors, 75% to 85% were placed in the genetic ancestry cluster associated with self-reported Caucasian donors. The study aimed to test whether signatures of past pathogen exposure could be identified by cataloging public T cell receptors. The study used immunosequencing to profile the T cell repertoires of several hundred subjects and linked those repertoires to cytomegalovirus serostatus. Along with the approximately 700-subject first cohort, a separate validation cohort of over a hundred different subjects was used. High-throughput TCR immunosequencing, statistical association of individual TCRs with disease status, and machine learning were combined to predict cytomegalovirus infection status. To study patterns of TCR occurrence, a later analysis re-analyzed previously published TCR beta repertoires from around 670 donors and added high-resolution HLA genotyping. Rather than using new phenotypic data, the later analysis identified candidate immune exposures from TCR beta sequences and from how often those sequences occurred across donors. In an earlier analysis of a few hundred of the donors, high-throughput TCR beta sequencing was used to judge whether each TCR beta V gene segment behaved as functional or pseudogenic. Donor age, sex, ethnicity and CMV serostatus were compiled together with the repertoire data. Genome-wide SNP genotypes for about three fifths of the roughly 670 donors were used in a later genetic analysis, which treated that subset as a discovery cohort. Every discovery cohort repertoire had been produced on one sequencing platform. HLA typing covered class I and class II loci at four-digit resolution. The number of donors typed differed by locus, with roughly 620-640 for A, B, C, DRB1 and DQB1, over 500 for DQA1, approximately 570 for DPA1, and over 400 for DPB1. Five DR-DQ haplotypes were treated as single units for association and clustering because of strong linkage in the cohort. Across some 400 genotyped donors of the cohort, an average of roughly 250,000 unique TCR beta nucleotide sequences per donor were sequenced, and roughly a sixth of those sequences were non-productive.

Library preparation employed the immunoSEQ multiplex PCR assay. For the multiplex PCR, a mixture combining 60 forward primers for TCR Vbeta segments and 13 reverse primers for TCR Jbeta segments was used. A multiplex PCR assay on genomic DNA amplified the CDR3 region of rearranged TCR beta genes. On the Illumina HiSeq System, the amplified TCR beta libraries were sequenced as 87-base-pair reads. In the source study's methods: Across the 700 or so repertoires, a later analysis counted 78 million or so unique TCR beta chains, 9.5 million to 13 million of which were shared by at least two donors. Raw reads were error-corrected and collapsed into unique sequences by a nearest-neighbor algorithm in which closely related sequences were merged to remove PCR and sequencing errors. To assign V, D and J gene segments, CDR3 sequences were aligned to IMGT reference sequences. For a sequence to be retained, at least a six-nucleotide match to both a V gene segment and a J gene segment was required. A rearrangement counted as productive if the CDR3 had no stop codons and remained in frame with V and J, and every other rearrangement counted as non-productive. Following IMGT convention, CDR3 was defined as the stretch from the second conserved V-encoded cysteine up to the conserved J-encoded phenylalanine. The earlier analysis of 550 to 650 of the donors excluded any sequence lacking an unambiguous match to a single V gene segment. An earlier analysis of a few hundred of the donors called V segments functional above 56.7% productive rearrangements and segregating when the between-donor standard deviation exceeded 5%. To diagnose cytomegalovirus status from the catalog of TCR beta chain sequences, a statistical classification framework was built. In a later analysis, V and J genes were assigned by comparing TCR nucleotide sequences against IMGT/GENE-DB human TR gene sequences. In a later analysis, CDR3 sequences and most-parsimonious VDJ recombination scenarios were assigned using the TCRdist pipeline. A later analysis defined each TCR beta chain by its CDR3 amino acid sequence plus V-gene family, and excluded reads lacking a unique V-gene family. As a way to deal with suspected cross-contamination and a sequencing artifact, a later analysis dropped approximately 590 nucleotide sequences that were highly shared and had low generation probability. For each public chain, a later analysis derived a clonal expansion index from normalized ranks of inferred template counts within each repertoire. Generation probabilities in a later analysis came from a VDJ recombination model fitted to out-of-frame rearrangements, and those results were checked against IGoR. Hypergeometric tests were used in a later analysis to score TCR-TCR, TCR-HLA and TCR-CMV co-occurrence, with a repertoire-size bias correction applied to the TCR pairs. In a later analysis, false discovery rates were estimated by permuting HLA or CMV assignments 20 times. In a later analysis, co-occurring TCRs were grouped using DBSCAN, and TCRdist sequence similarity was added for clustering within HLA-allele-positive subsets. Repertoires with fewer than 30,000 or more than 120,000 public chains were left out of co-occurrence clustering, as were about 5 repertoires with anomalous nucleotide sharing. This is the immuneACCESS table as TCRdb keeps it, with only in-frame sequences that have V and J called. A part of the clones is gone; compared with another copy, unresolved V genes explain less than half, and the rest is unexplained. The DNA was the basis for D and trimming; V, J and clone size are from that table. The sample data list some 110,000 clones, and roughly 74% of these were observed just once. The ten biggest clones cover roughly 4% of the sample.

The cohort was made up of 500 to 800 healthy bone marrow donors. At the time of sampling, all cohort members were nominally healthy, though unrecorded immune exposures were likely present. The donor was CMV seropositive and was included in the group of 270 or so seropositive cohort members. A peripheral blood sample was provided by each donor, and peripheral blood mononuclear cells were used for TCR beta sequencing. The Qiagen DNeasy Blood Extraction Kit was used to extract genomic DNA from the blood cell samples. Trimming leaves V shorter by 3 bases and J shorter by 5 bases, with the junction holding 7 bases beyond the gene matches. The CDR3 has 16 amino acids, counting the end cysteine and phenylalanine. Only the CDR3 part of the read is kept: 48 bases, read in frame from the first base. The germline V gene (reference sequence) gives CDR1 as WNHNN and CDR2 as SYGVQD. With regard to this clone: The clone's antigen remains unknown. No base quality values were provided; no much bigger clone lies one nucleotide off.

Overall study outcomes, separate from this receptor: The classifier was reported to diagnose cytomegalovirus status with high specificity and sensitivity in both the original cohort and the validation cohort. Linkage disequilibrium might explain the correlated functional status among segregating V segments, but an unknown experimental factor could not be ruled out. In a later analysis, most CMV-associated TCR beta chains were found to appear HLA-restricted, with HLA associations seemingly driven largely by CMV exposure. In a later analysis, several top co-occurrence clusters were reported to appear linked to parvovirus B19, influenza, CMV and Epstein-Barr virus. According to a later genetic analysis, donors in an Asian-associated ancestry cluster had fewer N-insertions in productive TCRs than the roughly 700-donor mean. For the cohort, immune exposure information was limited to CMV serostatus. Specific HLA alleles were associated with 16,951 TCR beta sequences at a false discovery rate of 0.05 in a later analysis. It was suggested by the authors that the approach could potentially be generalized to other disease states and immunological phenotypes. In a later analysis, TCR association rates were found to vary across HLA loci, with the most associated TCRs seen for DRB1 alleles and the fewest for HLA-C alleles. Most TCR sequences were observed very rarely across donors, whereas some public TCRs were present in many individuals. In a later analysis, HLA-associated TCR beta chains showed more clonal expansion and lower generation probabilities than non-associated chains that were equally common. About 15 rarely observed V segments, including chromosome 9 orphons, were excluded from the earlier analysis of several hundred of the donors because counts were too low. A later genetic analysis associated a missense DCLRE1C variant with V-gene and J-gene trimming of TCR beta chains, and an independent cohort replicated the association. In the study, about 150 TCR beta chains were listed as associated with cytomegalovirus. This cohort had only TCR beta chains sequenced, and the lack of alpha or paired-chain data limited which features could be detected. A further reported finding was that TCR beta sequences accurately predicted the HLA-A and HLA-B alleles for most subjects in the first cohort. A cluster of highly shared sequence variants was judged likely to represent a technical artifact of the sequencing pipeline. In an earlier analysis of a few hundred of the donors, most TCR beta V segments were observed in productive rearrangements about 90% or about 30% of the time, broadly matching IMGT annotations. Presence/absence analyses assumed roughly uniform sequencing depth across donors, an assumption that may not hold. Because HLA typing was missing for some donors at each locus, association tests included only the typed subset. The 87-base-pair reads could not distinguish some IMGT-functional V segments, including TRBV6-2 and TRBV6-3, so those segments were excluded. A few of the identified cytomegalovirus-associated TCR beta chains were confirmed in vitro to be specific for cytomegalovirus antigens. Assigning TCR associations to individual alleles was difficult when HLA alleles, especially DR and DQ, strongly co-occurred.

The chain uses TRBV10-1 and TRBJ2-1, with 10 bases aligning to TRBD2. This TCR was sampled from a woman in her forties or fifties in good health and CMV-seropositive. The sequenced sample consisted of PBMCs. The nucleotides read TGCGCCAGCAGTGACCTCTCTAGCGGGGGTAACAATGAGCAGTTCTTC. Translated, it reads CASSDLSSGGNNEQFF.